Sample share makes the clone carrying this T cell receptor (beta chain) medium-sized. This record belongs to a study of patients and donors after allogeneic stem cell transplantation. The germline V gene encodes CDR1 SGHDT and CDR2 YYEEEE. Trimming shortened V by 3 bases and J by 5 bases, and 8 bases separated the two germline ends. This CDR3 contains 12 residues. TCRdb redid the calling of the RT-PCR reads with MiXCR, one entry per CDR3 protein. This table has approximately 200,000 distinct CDR3 sequences, about 37% appearing once. V and J are TRBV5-6 and TRBJ1-2; unclear D gene. Specimen: blood, either unsorted or a sorted T cell fraction (not recorded which). The clonotype was recovered from a human donor who was either an allogeneic HSCT recipient or a stem cell or donor lymphocyte infusion donor (not recorded which). It is not recorded whose cells these are; they may come from a transplant donor. CDR3 DNA: TGTGCCAGCAGCTCGACTGAATATGGCTACACCTTC. This sequence encodes CASSSTEYGYTF. Full variable domain (remainder filled in from reference TRBV5-6 and TRBJ1-2): DAGVTQSPTHLIKTRGQQVTLRCSPKSGHDTVSWYQQALGQGPQFIFQYYEEEERQRGNFPDRFSGHQFPNYSSELNVNALLLGDSALYLCASSSTEYGYTFGSGTRLTVV.